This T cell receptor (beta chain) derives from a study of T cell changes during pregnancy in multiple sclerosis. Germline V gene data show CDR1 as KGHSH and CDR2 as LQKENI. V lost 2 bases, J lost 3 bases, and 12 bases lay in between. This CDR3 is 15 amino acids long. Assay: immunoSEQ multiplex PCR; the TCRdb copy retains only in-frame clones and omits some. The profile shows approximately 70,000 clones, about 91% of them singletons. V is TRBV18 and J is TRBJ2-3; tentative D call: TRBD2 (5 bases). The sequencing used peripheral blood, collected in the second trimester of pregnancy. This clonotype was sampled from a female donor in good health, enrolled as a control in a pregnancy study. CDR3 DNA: TGTGCCAGCTCACCAAAGGAGAGGGTTACAGATACGCAGTATTTT. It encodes CASSPKERVTDTQYF.